This T cell receptor (beta chain) appears in the sequencing data of a study of blood T cell repertoires in COVID-19 (TCRdb year 2020). Context from the whole study: Collaborator samples came from the United States, Italy and Spain and covered acute and convalescent phases of COVID-19. The prospective study material was composed of cDNA or gDNA derived from T cells, B-cell-depleted T cells, or PBMCs. Subjects who had been exposed to COVID-19, were actively infected with it, or had recovered from it provided the deeply sampled blood TCRbeta repertoires that made up the dataset. The repertoires were released in a freely available public database intended as a resource for research on the immune response to SARS-CoV-2. The samples were drawn from two sources: the first 160 participants of the ongoing ImmuneRACE study, and 1,254 subjects contributed by 6 global collaborators. A de-identified subject ID, COVID-19 status, age in years and sex were almost always included in the sample metadata. HLA class I and class II types, where available, came from metadata supplied by the sample provider rather than from assay-based typing.

Samples from volunteer blood donors who had recovered from COVID-19 were contributed by a second Seattle source. Whole blood was collected in K2EDTA tubes by collaborating institutions according to the institutions' own protocols. Collaborator samples were shipped for TCRbeta analysis as frozen whole blood, isolated PBMCs, or DNA extracted from either sample type. General study outcomes and caveats: How much clinical and demographic metadata was included differed by source and by participant, and the metadata was provided uncurated.

CDR1 and CDR2 (MNHEY, SMNVEV) derive from the germline V gene (reference sequence). Inclusive of the bounding cysteine and phenylalanine, the CDR3 is 16 residues long. Of all the DNA, just the CDR3 is kept, 48 bases in frame from base 1. Trimming removed 6 bases from V and 2 bases from J, leaving 20 bases between the germline ends. TCRbeta CDR3 regions were amplified from genomic DNA using the immunoSEQ Assay, a bias-controlled multiplex PCR. As for the original processing: The number of nucleated cells in each sample was estimated by amplification of reference gene primers within the assay. To quantify the absolute abundance of each unique TCRbeta CDR3 rearrangement, sequence reads were collapsed and filtered. For each sample, productive Simpson clonality was calculated as the square root of Simpson's diversity index across productive rearrangements. Here the immuneACCESS table is served through TCRdb, limited to in-frame sequences with V and J called. Missing clones are a known gap in these copies; in checked studies unresolved V genes cover under half, and the rest lacks a known reason. Clone size and the V and J calls come from that table; the DNA yielded D and trimming. The sample table lists under 300,000 clones, 88% of them with a count of one. 0.9% to 1% of the sample belongs to the ten largest clones.

For this clone: The target of this receptor is not known. No base quality information exists; no much larger clone differs at one position.

Source material: peripheral blood. The clonotype comes from a woman between 40 and 55 years old who had recovered from COVID-19. Rearrangement joined TRBV27 to TRBJ2-7; TRBD1 is perhaps the D gene, given 6 matching bases. The DNA sequence follows: TGTGCCAGCAGAACGCGCCCCAAGGGACACCCCTACGAGCAGTACTTC. It codes for CASRTRPKGHPYEQYF.